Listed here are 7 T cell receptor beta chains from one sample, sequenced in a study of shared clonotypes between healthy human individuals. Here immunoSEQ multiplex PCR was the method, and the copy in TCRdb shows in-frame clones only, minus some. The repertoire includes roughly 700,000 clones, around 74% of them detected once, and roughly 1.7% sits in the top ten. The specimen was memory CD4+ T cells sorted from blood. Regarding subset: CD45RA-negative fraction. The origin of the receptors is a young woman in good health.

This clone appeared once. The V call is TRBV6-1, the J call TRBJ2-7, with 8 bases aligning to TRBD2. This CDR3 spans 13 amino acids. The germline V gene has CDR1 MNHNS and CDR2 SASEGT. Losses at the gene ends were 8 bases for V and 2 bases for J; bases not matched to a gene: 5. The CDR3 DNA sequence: TGTGCCAGCGGGGTAGCGGGAACCTACGAGCAGTACTTC. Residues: CASGVAGTYEQYF.

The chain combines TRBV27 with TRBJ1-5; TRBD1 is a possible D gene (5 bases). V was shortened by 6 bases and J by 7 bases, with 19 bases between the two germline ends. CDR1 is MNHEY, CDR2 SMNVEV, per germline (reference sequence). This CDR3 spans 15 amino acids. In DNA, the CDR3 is TGTGCCAGCAGCAACGGCGGGGCCGCGAGGCAGCCCCAGCATTTT. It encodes CASSNGGAARQPQHF.

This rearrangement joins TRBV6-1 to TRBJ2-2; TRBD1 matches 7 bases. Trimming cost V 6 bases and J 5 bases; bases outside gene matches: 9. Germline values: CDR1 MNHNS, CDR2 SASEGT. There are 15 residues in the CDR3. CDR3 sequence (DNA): TGTGCCAGCAGGGACAGGAATTCTCTGACCGGGGAGCTGTTTTTT. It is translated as CASRDRNSLTGELFF.

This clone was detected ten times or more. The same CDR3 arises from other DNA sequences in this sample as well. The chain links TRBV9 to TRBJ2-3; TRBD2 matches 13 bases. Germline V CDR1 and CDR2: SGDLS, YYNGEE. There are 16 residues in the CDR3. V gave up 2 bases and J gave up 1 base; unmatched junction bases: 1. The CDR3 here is CASSVGLAGGTDTQYF. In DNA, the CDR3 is TGTGCCAGCAGCGTCGGACTAGCGGGGGGCACAGATACGCAGTATTTT. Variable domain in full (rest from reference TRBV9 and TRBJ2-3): DSGVTQTPKHLITATGQRVTLRCSPRSGDLSVYWYQQSLDQGLQFLIQYYNGEERAKGNILERFSAQQFPDLHSELNLSSLELGDSALYFCASSVGLAGGTDTQYFGPGTRLTVL.

CDR3 in DNA: TGTGCCAGCAGCTCAGTCGACAGGGCTTTCTTT. Translated, it gives CASSSVDRAFF. The rearrangement uses TRBV5-8 and TRBJ1-1; D is possibly TRBD1 (6 bases). Trimming cost V 3 bases and J 11 bases, with 11 bases left between them. The CDR3 runs to 11 residues. In germline, CDR1 is SGHTS, CDR2 YDEGEE.

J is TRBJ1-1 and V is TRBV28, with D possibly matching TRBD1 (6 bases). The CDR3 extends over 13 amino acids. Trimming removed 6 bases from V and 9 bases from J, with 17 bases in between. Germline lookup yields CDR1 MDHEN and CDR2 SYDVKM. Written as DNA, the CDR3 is TGTGCCAGCAGCCTTGCTAGACAGGCCCAAGCTTTCTTT. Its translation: CASSLARQAQAFF. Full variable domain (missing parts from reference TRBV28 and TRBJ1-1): DVKVTQSSRYLVKRTGEKVFLECVQDMDHENMFWYRQDPGLGLRLIYFSYDVKMKEKGDIPEGYSVSREKKERFSLILESASTNQTSMYLCASSLARQAQAFFGQGTRLTVV.

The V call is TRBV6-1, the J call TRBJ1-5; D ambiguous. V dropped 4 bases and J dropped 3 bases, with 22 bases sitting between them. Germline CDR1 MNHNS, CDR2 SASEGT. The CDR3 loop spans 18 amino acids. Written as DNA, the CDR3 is TGTGCCAGCAGTGTTTTTTATACCCTTGGCAGTATCAATCAGCCCCAGCATTTT. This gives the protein CASSVFYTLGSINQPQHF.